These 9 T cell receptor beta chains came from one sample sequenced in a study of vaccination and CD4 T cells after COVID-19. Cultured CD4+ T-cell DNA underwent Oncomine TCR Beta short-read sequencing. TCRdb recomputed calls from the PCR reads with MiXCR, one row per CDR3 protein. The data contain over 10,000 distinct CDR3 sequences, 65% to 75% of them singletons. As for treatment: approximately nine-day PBMC culture with coronavirus spike peptide pools or control peptides (ViraFEST assay). These TCRs' antigens remain unknown. The sequencing input was CD4+ T cells from blood, cultured in vitro. These receptors were collected from a human donor who had recovered from COVID-19.

The table lists this clonotype with a few counts. This rearrangement joins TRBV5-4 to TRBJ1-2; TRBD1 matches at 9 bases. Germline trimming cut 3 bases from V and 8 bases from J; bases unmatched to any gene: 14. Germline assignment: CDR1 SGHNT and CDR2 YYREEE (reference sequence). The CDR3 consists of 16 residues. Here the CDR3 reads CASSSVSTGGSGGYTF. CDR3 nucleotide sequence: TGTGCCAGCAGCTCAGTATCAACAGGGGGCTCGGGCGGCTACACCTTC.

This chain connects TRBV7-9 to TRBJ1-1, with D uncertain. Germline CDR1 is SEHNR and CDR2 is FQNEAQ (reference sequence). CDR3 length: 13 residues. Trimming removed 8 bases from V and 1 base from J, with 11 bases in between. The CDR3 DNA follows: TGTGCCAGCCACCGTTATGGGAACACTGAAGCTTTCTTT. Amino acids: CASHRYGNTEAFF.

The chain uses TRBV19 and TRBJ2-1; a weak D match, TRBD1 (5 bases). CDR3 length equals 13 residues. In germline, CDR1 is LNHDA, CDR2 SQIVND (reference sequence). V lost 4 bases and J lost 7, with 11 bases in between. The CDR3 sequence is CASSSRAPNEQFF. CDR3 in DNA: TGTGCCAGTAGTAGCAGGGCCCCAAATGAGCAGTTCTTC. Full variable domain (rest looked up from reference TRBV19 and TRBJ2-1): DGGITQSPKYLFRKEGQNVTLSCEQNLNHDAMYWYRQDPGQGLRLIYYSQIVNDFQKGDIAEGYSVSREKKESFPLTVTSAQKNPTAFYLCASSSRAPNEQFFGPGTRLTVL.

This chain uses TRBV7-2 with TRBJ1-5; D gene uncertain. Germline V CDR1 and CDR2: SGHTA, FQGNSA. Trimming took off 0 bases at V and 8 bases at J, with 8 bases between the two ends. The CDR3 is 13 residues long. The CDR3 region is CASSLALSEPQHF. DNA for the CDR3: TGTGCCAGCAGCTTAGCGCTCTCGGAGCCCCAGCATTTT.

This clonotype was observed a few times. This chain links TRBV20-1 with TRBJ1-2; D is perhaps TRBD1 (6 bases). The CDR3 is 13 amino acids. Trimming took off 6 bases at V and 8 bases at J, with 19 bases between the two ends. Germline values: CDR1 DFQATT, CDR2 SNEGSKA (reference sequence). CDR3 nucleotide sequence: TGCAGTGCCAGACTTCAGGGGTATAAGGGCTACACCTTC. Encoded protein: CSARLQGYKGYTF.

The V call is TRBV20-1, the J call TRBJ1-1, with 7 bases lining up with TRBD1. This CDR3 has 14 amino acids. CDR1 is DFQATT and CDR2 is SNEGSKA in the germline V gene (reference sequence). Trimming cost V 6 bases and J 3 bases; bases outside gene matches: 10. The CDR3 DNA follows: TGCAGTGCAAAGACCCCCAGGGGGGACACTGAAGCTTTCTTT. Protein: CSAKTPRGDTEAFF.

V and J are TRBV4-1 and TRBJ2-3, with D hard to call. The CDR3 is 15 amino acids. The germline V gene has CDR1 MGHRA and CDR2 YSYEKL. The ends were cut back, 0 bases at V and 3 bases at J, with 10 bases in the middle. CDR3 bases: TGCGCCAGCAGCCAAGATCCCTGGGGAACAGATACGCAGTATTTT. Amino acids: CASSQDPWGTDTQYF.

The V gene is TRBV20-1, the J gene TRBJ2-6; weak D call: TRBD2 (5 bases). Germline CDR1 reads DFQATT; CDR2 reads SNEGSKA (reference sequence). This CDR3 comprises 18 residues. The V end lost 7 bases, the J end lost 1 base, and 23 bases lay between the germline ends. CDR3 in DNA: TGCAGTGGATTCCGGGGTGGTCAAAAGAATTCTGGGGCCAACGTCCTGACTTTC. It translates to CSGFRGGQKNSGANVLTF.

The chain recombines TRBV27 with TRBJ2-3; D remains ambiguous. CDR3 length: 15 amino acids. From germline, CDR1 is MNHEY and CDR2 SMNVEV (reference sequence). Trimming cost V 7 bases and J 4 bases, with 18 bases left between them. CDR3 nucleotide sequence: TGTGCCAGCAATATTGGAGACCCAAGATCAGATACGCAGTATTTT. This gives the protein CASNIGDPRSDTQYF.